This TCR beta chain was recovered during a study of T cell repertoires in ileal Crohn's disease. Across the study: About half received postoperative treatment, about a dozen with thiopurines and under 20 anti-TNF. Whole-study findings and limits: Active smokers at surgery had more clonal expansions than non-smokers.

Included were adult ileal or ileocolonic Crohn's patients indicated for ileocolonic resection. Germline trimming cut 6 bases from V and 0 bases from J; bases unmatched to any gene: 3. Germline V gene sequence: CDR1 MDHEN, CDR2 SYDVKM. The CDR3 is made up of 14 amino acids. Profiling relied on immunoSEQ multiplex PCR, and the TCRdb table lists in-frame clones only, not all of them. This sample yields fewer than 10,000 clones, of which more than 70% are seen a single time; roughly 13% belongs to the top ten. A word on this clone: Its cognate antigen is unknown.

This TCR derives from an adult with Crohn's disease. The specimen was ileal tissue. V is TRBV28 and J is TRBJ1-1; 8 bases line up with TRBD1. The chain's CDR3 is CASRLGQVNTEAFF. DNA of the CDR3: TGTGCCAGCAGGTTGGGACAGGTGAACACTGAAGCTTTCTTT.